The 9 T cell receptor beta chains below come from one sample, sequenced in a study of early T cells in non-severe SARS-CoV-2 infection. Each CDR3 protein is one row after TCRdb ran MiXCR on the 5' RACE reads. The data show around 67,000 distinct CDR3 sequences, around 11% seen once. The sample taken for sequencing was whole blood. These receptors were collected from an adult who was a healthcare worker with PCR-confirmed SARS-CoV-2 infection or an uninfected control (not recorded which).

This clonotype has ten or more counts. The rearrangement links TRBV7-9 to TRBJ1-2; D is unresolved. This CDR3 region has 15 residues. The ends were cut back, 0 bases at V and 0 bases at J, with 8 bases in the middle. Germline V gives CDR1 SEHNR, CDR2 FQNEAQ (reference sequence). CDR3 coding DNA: TGTGCCAGCAGCTTAGCAGGGATGCCTAACTATGGCTACACCTTC. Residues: CASSLAGMPNYGYTF. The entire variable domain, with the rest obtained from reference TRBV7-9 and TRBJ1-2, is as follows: DTGVSQNPRHKITKRGQNVTFRCDPISEHNRLYWYRQTLGQGPEFLTYFQNEAQLEKSRLLSDRFSAERPKGSFSTLEIQRTEQGDSAMYLCASSLAGMPNYGYTFGSGTRLTVV.

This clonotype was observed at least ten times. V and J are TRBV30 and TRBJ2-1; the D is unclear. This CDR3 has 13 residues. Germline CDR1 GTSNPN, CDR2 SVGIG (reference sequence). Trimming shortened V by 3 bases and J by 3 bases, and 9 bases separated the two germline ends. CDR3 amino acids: CAWRGGNYNEQFF. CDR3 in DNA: TGTGCCTGGAGGGGTGGGAACTACAATGAGCAGTTCTTC.

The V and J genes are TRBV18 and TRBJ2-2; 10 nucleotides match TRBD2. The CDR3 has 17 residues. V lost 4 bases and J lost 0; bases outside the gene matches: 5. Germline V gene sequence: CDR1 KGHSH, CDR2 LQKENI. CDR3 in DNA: TGTGCCAGCTCACTTGTAGCGGGGGGCACGAACACCGGGGAGCTGTTTTTT. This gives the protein CASSLVAGGTNTGELFF. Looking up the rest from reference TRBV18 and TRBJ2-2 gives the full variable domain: NAGVMQNPRHLVRRRGQEARLRCSPMKGHSHVYWYRQLPEEGLKFMVYLQKENIIDESGMPKERFSAEFPKEGPSILRIQQVVRGDSAAYFCASSLVAGGTNTGELFFGEGSRLTVL.

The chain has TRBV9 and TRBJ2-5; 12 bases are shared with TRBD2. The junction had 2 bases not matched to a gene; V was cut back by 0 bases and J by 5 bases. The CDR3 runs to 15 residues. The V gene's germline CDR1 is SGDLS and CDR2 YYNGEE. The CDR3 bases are TGTGCCAGCAGCGTAGGCCTAGCGGGAGGGGAGACCCAGTACTTC. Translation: CASSVGLAGGETQYF.

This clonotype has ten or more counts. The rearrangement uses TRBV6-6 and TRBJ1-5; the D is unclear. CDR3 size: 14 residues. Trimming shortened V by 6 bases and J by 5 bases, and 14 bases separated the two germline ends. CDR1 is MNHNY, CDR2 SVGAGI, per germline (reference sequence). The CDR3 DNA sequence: TGTGCCAGCAGGACGAGGGTTGGGGATCAGCCCCAGCATTTT. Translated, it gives CASRTRVGDQPQHF.

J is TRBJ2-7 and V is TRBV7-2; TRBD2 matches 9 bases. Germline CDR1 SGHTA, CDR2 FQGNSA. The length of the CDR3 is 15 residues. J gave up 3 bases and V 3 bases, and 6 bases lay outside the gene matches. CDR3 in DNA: TGTGCCAGCAGCTTGGGTAGCGGGGGATTCTACGAGCAGTACTTC. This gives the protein CASSLGSGGFYEQYF.

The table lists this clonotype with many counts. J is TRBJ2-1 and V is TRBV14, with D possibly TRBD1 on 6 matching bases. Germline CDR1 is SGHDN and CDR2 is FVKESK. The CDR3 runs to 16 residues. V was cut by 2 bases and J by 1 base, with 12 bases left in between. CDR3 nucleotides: TGTGCCAGCAGCCAATTAGGGGGTTTATCCTACAATGAGCAGTTCTTC. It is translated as CASSQLGGLSYNEQFF. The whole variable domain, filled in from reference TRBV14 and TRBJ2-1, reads EAGVTQFPSHSVIEKGQTVTLRCDPISGHDNLYWYRRVMGKEIKFLLHFVKESKQDESGMPNNRFLAERTGGTYSTLKVQPAELEDSGVYFCASSQLGGLSYNEQFFGPGTRLTVL.

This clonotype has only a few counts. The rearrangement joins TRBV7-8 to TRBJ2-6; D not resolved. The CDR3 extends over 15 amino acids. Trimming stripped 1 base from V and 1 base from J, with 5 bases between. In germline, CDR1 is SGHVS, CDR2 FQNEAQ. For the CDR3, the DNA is TGTGCCAGCAGCTTAGTGTCGTCTGGGGCCAACGTCCTGACTTTC. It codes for CASSLVSSGANVLTF.

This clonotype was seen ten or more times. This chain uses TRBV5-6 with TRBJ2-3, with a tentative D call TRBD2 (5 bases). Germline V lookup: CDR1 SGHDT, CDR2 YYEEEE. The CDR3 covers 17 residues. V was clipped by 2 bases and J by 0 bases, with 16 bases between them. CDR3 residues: CASSFAGFPPSTDTQYF. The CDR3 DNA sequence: TGTGCCAGCAGCTTTGCGGGTTTCCCTCCTAGCACAGATACGCAGTATTTT. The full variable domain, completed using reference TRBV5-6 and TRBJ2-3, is DAGVTQSPTHLIKTRGQQVTLRCSPKSGHDTVSWYQQALGQGPQFIFQYYEEEERQRGNFPDRFSGHQFPNYSSELNVNALLLGDSALYLCASSFAGFPPSTDTQYFGPGTRLTVL.